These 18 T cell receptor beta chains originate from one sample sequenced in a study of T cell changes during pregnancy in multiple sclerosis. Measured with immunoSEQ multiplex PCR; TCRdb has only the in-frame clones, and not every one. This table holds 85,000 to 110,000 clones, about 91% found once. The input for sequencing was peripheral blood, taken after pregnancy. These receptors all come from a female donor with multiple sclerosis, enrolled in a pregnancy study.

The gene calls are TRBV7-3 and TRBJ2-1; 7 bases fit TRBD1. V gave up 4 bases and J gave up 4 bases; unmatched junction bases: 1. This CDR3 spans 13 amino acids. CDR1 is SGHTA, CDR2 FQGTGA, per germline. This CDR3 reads CASSSDRYNEQFF. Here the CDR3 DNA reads TGTGCCAGCAGCTCGGACAGGTACAATGAGCAGTTCTTC.

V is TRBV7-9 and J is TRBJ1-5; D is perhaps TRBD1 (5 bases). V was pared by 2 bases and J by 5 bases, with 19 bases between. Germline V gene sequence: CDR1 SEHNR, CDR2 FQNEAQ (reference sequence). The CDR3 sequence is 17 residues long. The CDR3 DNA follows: TGTGCCAGCAGCTTAACGGCGGGGGTTGGAATGGATCAGCCCCAGCATTTT. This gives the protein CASSLTAGVGMDQPQHF.

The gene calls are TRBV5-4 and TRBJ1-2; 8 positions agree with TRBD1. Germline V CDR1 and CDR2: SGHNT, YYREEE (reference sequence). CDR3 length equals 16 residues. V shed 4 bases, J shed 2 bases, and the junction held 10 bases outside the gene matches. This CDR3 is CASSPEWDRPNYGYTF. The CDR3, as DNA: TGTGCCAGCAGCCCCGAATGGGACAGGCCGAACTATGGCTACACCTTC.

CDR3 sequence: CASSQPPGLAGEDTQYF. The DNA for the CDR3 is TGTGCCAGCAGCCAACCACCGGGGCTAGCGGGAGAAGATACGCAGTATTTT. The rearrangement links TRBV4-2 to TRBJ2-3; 10 nucleotides match TRBD2. CDR3 size: 17 residues. The V gene's germline CDR1 is LGHNA and CDR2 YNFKEQ. The junction had 10 bases not matched to a gene; V was cut back by 2 bases and J by 5 bases.

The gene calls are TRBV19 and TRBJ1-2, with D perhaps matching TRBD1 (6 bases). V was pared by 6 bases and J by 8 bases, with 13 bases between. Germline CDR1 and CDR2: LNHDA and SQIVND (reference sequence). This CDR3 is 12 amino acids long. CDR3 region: CASRGGGFGYTF. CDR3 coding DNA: TGTGCCAGTAGAGGGGGGGGCTTCGGCTACACCTTC.

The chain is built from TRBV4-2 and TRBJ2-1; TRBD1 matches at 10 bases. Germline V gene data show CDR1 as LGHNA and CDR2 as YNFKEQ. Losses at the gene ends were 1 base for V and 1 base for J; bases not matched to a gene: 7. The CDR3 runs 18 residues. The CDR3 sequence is CASSQGPPGQGSYNEQFF. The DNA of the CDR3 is TGTGCCAGCAGCCAAGGTCCGCCGGGACAGGGGTCCTACAATGAGCAGTTCTTC.

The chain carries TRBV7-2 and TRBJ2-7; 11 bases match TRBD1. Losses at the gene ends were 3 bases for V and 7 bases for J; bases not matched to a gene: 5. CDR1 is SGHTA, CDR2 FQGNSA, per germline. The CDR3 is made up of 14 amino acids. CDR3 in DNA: TGTGCCAGCAGCTTGGACAGGGGGCTCTGGGAGCAGTACTTC. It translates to CASSLDRGLWEQYF.

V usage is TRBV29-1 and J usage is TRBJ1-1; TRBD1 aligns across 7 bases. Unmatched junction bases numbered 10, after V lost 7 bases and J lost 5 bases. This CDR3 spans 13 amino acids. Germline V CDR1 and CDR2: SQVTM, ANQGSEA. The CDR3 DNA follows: TGCAGCGCTAGATACAGGGGCAGAACTGAAGCTTTCTTT. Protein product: CSARYRGRTEAFF.

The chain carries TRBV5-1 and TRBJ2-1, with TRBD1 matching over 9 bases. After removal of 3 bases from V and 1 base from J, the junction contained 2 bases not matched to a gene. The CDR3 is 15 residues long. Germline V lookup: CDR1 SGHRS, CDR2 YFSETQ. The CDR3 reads CASSYGTGSYNEQFF. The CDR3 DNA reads TGCGCCAGCAGCTATGGGACAGGGTCCTACAATGAGCAGTTCTTC.

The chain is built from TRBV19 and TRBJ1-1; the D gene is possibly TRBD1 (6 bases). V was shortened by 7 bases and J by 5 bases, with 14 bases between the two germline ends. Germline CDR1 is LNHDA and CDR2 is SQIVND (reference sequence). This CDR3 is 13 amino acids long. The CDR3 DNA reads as TGTGCCAGTACTTCAGAGGGGGGGACTGAAGCTTTCTTT. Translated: CASTSEGGTEAFF.

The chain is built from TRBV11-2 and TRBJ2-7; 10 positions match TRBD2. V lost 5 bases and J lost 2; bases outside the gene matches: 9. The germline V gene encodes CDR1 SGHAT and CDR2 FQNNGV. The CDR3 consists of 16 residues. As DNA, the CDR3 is TGTGCCAGCAGCATCACAGCGGGAGGGCCCACCTACGAGCAGTACTTC. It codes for CASSITAGGPTYEQYF.

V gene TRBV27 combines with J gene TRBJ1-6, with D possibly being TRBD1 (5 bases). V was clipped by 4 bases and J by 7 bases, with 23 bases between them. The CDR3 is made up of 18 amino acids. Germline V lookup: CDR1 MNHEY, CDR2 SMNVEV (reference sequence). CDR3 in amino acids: CASSSRRGSVYINSPLHF. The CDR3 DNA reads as TGTGCCAGCAGTTCCCGGAGGGGCAGCGTATATATCAATTCACCCCTCCACTTT.

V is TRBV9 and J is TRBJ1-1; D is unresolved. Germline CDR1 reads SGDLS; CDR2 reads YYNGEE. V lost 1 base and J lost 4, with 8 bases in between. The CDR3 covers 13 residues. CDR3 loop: CASSVSAGTEAFF. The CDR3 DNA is TGTGCCAGCAGCGTATCGGCGGGCACTGAAGCTTTCTTT.

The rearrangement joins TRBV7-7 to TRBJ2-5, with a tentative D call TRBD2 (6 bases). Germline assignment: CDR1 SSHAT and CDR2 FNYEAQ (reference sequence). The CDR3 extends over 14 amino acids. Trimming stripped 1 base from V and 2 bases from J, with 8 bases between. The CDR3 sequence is CASSLDAGQETQYF. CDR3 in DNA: TGTGCCAGCAGCTTAGACGCGGGGCAAGAGACCCAGTACTTC.

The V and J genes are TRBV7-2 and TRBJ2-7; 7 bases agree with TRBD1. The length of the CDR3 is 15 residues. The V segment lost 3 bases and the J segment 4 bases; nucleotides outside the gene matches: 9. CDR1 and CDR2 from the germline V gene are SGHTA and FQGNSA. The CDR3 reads CASSFSRTGLYEQYF. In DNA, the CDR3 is TGTGCCAGCAGCTTCTCTCGGACAGGCCTGTACGAGCAGTACTTC.

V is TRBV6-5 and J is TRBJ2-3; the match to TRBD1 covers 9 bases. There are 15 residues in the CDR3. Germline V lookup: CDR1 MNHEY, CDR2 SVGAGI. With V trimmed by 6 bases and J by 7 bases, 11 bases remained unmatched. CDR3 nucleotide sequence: TGTGCCAGCAGCCCGGACAGGGGAATCGTGTATACGCAGTATTTT. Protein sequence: CASSPDRGIVYTQYF.

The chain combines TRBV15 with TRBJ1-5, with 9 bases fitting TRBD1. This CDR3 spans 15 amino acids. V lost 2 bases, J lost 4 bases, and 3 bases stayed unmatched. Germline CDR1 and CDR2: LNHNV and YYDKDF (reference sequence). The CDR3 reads CATSRPGQGNQPQHF. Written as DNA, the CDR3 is TGTGCCACCAGCAGACCGGGACAGGGAAATCAGCCCCAGCATTTT.

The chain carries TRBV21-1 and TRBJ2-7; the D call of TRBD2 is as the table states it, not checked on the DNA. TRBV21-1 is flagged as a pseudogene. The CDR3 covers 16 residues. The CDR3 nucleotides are TGTGCCAGCGGGTGCGACTCCCGTCAATGTTCCTACGAGCAGTACTTC. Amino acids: CASGCDSRQCSYEQYF.